Listed here is a single T cell receptor (beta chain). Every bit of the isolated RNA underwent reverse transcription, so sequencing read expressed TCRB transcripts. Measured with immunoSEQ multiplex PCR; TCRdb has only the in-frame clones, and not every one. The sample includes 400,000 to 500,000 clones, about 15% of them seen just once. This specimen belongs to a study of beta chain features in type 1 diabetes. At the level of the study: The number of sorted cells examined across all samples was 107,917,701.

V was trimmed by 5 bases and J by 5 bases, leaving 10 bases between them. The CDR3 is 12 amino acids. Germline V CDR1 and CDR2: SGHAT, FQNNGV. The specimen was naive CD4+ T cells from blood. The chain recombines TRBV11-2 with TRBJ2-7; D remains unclear. The receptor's source is a man aged 25 to 40 in good health. CDR3 region: CASSAAIHEQYF. In DNA, the CDR3 is TGTGCCAGCAGCGCAGCAATCCACGAGCAGTACTTC.